Sequencing of this TCR beta chain was carried out in a study of beta chain features in type 1 diabetes. Overall study findings and caveats: Reduced insertions and increased deletions marked VDJ junctions in type 1 diabetes patients. PCR may have favored shorter templates equally in patients and controls.

What was sequenced were expressed TCRB transcripts, since all of the isolated RNA had been reverse transcribed. The repertoire was sequenced with immunoSEQ multiplex PCR; TCRdb's copy has only in-frame clones and lacks some. The profile shows more than 110,000 clones, roughly 7.2% of them singletons. Purity exceeded 95% in all sorted populations. There are 12 residues in the CDR3. The germline V gene has CDR1 MNHEY and CDR2 SMNVEV (reference sequence). Trimming took off 5 bases at V and 9 bases at J, with 14 bases between the two ends. This clone was counted a few times. Its target is not known. This TCR was sampled from a woman in her thirties in good health. V and J are TRBV27 and TRBJ2-7; D gene uncertain. Sequencing was done on a sample of central memory CD4+ T cells from blood. CDR3 DNA: TGTGCCAGCAGTCTTAGACTTCCCAGGCAGTACTTC. This codes for CASSLRLPRQYF.